The next 13 T cell receptor beta chains were all read from a single sample in a study of T cells in Graves' hyperthyroidism and ophthalmopathy. TCR beta CDR3 regions were amplified from RNA. Carried out on the TCR CDR3, a first-round RT-PCR used the HTBI primer set. TCRdb reprocessed the multiplex PCR reads via MiXCR and lists one record per CDR3 protein. The sample shows roughly 500,000 distinct CDR3 sequences, about 24% of them seen only once. Input material: blood. These receptors all stem from a woman aged 30 to 39 with Graves' ophthalmopathy.

This clonotype has just a few counts. The J gene is TRBJ1-2, the V gene TRBV20-1; no reliable D call. There are 12 residues in the CDR3. The V and J ends lost 0 bases and 8 bases respectively, with 10 bases between them. From germline, CDR1 is DFQATT and CDR2 SNEGSKA (reference sequence). CDR3 sequence reads: CSARDIGYGYTF. In DNA form, the CDR3 reads TGCAGTGCTAGAGATATAGGTTACGGCTACACCTTC.

The sample holds many counts of this clonotype. The gene calls are TRBV27 and TRBJ1-1; D ambiguous. Germline assignment: CDR1 MNHEY and CDR2 SMNVEV (reference sequence). V was shortened by 5 bases and J by 0 bases, with 10 bases between the two germline ends. The CDR3 totals 14 residues. DNA for the CDR3: TGTGCCAGCAGTCCCTTGCATATGAACACTGAAGCTTTCTTT. Translation: CASSPLHMNTEAFF.

J is TRBJ1-1 and V is TRBV7-3, with no clear D. Trimming pared 5 bases from V and 7 bases from J, leaving 20 bases between. This CDR3 contains 15 residues. CDR1 and CDR2 from the germline V gene are SGHTA and FQGTGA. CDR3 nucleotide sequence: TGTGCCAGCAGCCACAAAGGCAACGGTCTCGATGAAGCTTTCTTT. Protein: CASSHKGNGLDEAFF.

This clonotype was counted ten times or more. This chain links TRBV28 with TRBJ1-1, with a weak D call TRBD1 (5 bases). The CDR3 is made up of 14 amino acids. V shed 2 bases and J shed 2 bases, with 9 bases lying between them. Looked up from germline, CDR1 is MDHEN and CDR2 is SYDVKM. In DNA, the CDR3 is TGTGCCAGCAGTTTAATAGGGGTCAACACTGAAGCTTTCTTT. It is translated as CASSLIGVNTEAFF.

J is TRBJ2-2 and V is TRBV2; 11 nucleotides line up with TRBD2. The CDR3 is 16 residues long. Per the germline V gene, CDR1 is SNHLY and CDR2 is FYNNEI. V lost 7 bases, J lost 1 base, and 5 bases stayed unmatched. CDR3 coding DNA: TGTGCCAGCAAGAGGGGACTAGCGGTGAACACCGGGGAGCTGTTTTTT. It yields the protein CASKRGLAVNTGELFF.

CDR3 sequence (DNA): TGTGCCAGCAGCGTAGGGGCCGTCGGGGGGGAGACCCAGTACTTC. Protein product: CASSVGAVGGETQYF. The chain carries TRBV9 and TRBJ2-5, with TRBD2 matching over 7 bases. Germline assignment: CDR1 SGDLS and CDR2 YYNGEE. Trimming cost V 0 bases and J 5 bases; bases outside gene matches: 7. This CDR3 comprises 15 residues. Full variable domain (outside the CDR3, taken from reference TRBV9 and TRBJ2-5): DSGVTQTPKHLITATGQRVTLRCSPRSGDLSVYWYQQSLDQGLQFLIQYYNGEERAKGNILERFSAQQFPDLHSELNLSSLELGDSALYFCASSVGAVGGETQYFGPGTRLLVL.

This clonotype was seen many times. The chain joins TRBV2 to TRBJ1-3, with D possibly being TRBD1 (5 bases). The CDR3 has 14 residues. The V end lost 5 bases, the J end lost 0 bases, and 8 bases lay between the germline ends. Germline lookup yields CDR1 SNHLY and CDR2 FYNNEI. The CDR3 nucleotides read TGTGCCAGCAGTACAGGTTTCTCTGGAAACACCATATATTTT. Amino acids: CASSTGFSGNTIYF.

This clonotype was picked up a small number of times. This chain connects TRBV5-1 to TRBJ1-5; possible D gene TRBD1, 6 bases. The CDR3 has 15 amino acids. Trimming cost V 4 bases and J 6 bases, with 17 bases left between them. CDR1 is SGHRS and CDR2 is YFSETQ in the germline V gene. The CDR3 sequence is CASSPKGGDGQPQHF. CDR3 coding DNA: TGCGCCAGCAGCCCTAAGGGGGGCGACGGTCAGCCCCAGCATTTT.

This rearrangement joins TRBV11-2 to TRBJ2-2; D remains unclear. This CDR3 has 16 residues. Germline CDR1 is SGHAT and CDR2 is FQNNGV. V gave up 0 bases and J gave up 0 bases, with 8 bases separating them. In DNA form, the CDR3 reads TGTGCCAGCAGCTTAGAGCGGACCTCGAACACCGGGGAGCTGTTTTTT. Translated, it gives CASSLERTSNTGELFF.

In this sample, this clonotype turned up many times. The J gene is TRBJ1-1, the V gene TRBV4-1; D unresolved. This CDR3 is built from 12 residues. V was pared by 3 bases and J by 4 bases, with 6 bases between. In germline, CDR1 is MGHRA, CDR2 YSYEKL. CDR3 amino acids: CASSQGFTEAFF. CDR3 nucleotides: TGCGCCAGCAGCCAGGGTTTCACTGAAGCTTTCTTT.

The V and J genes are TRBV5-1 and TRBJ2-1, with D perhaps being TRBD1 or TRBD2 (5 bases each). V lost 3 bases and J lost 0, with 19 bases in between. Germline CDR1 and CDR2: SGHRS and YFSETQ. CDR3 length: 18 residues. Here the CDR3 DNA reads TGCGCCAGCAGCTCGGACTCAAGACAGCTAAGCTCCTACAATGAGCAGTTCTTC. It translates to CASSSDSRQLSSYNEQFF. The full variable domain, its missing parts supplied by reference TRBV5-1 and TRBJ2-1, is KAGVTQTPRYLIKTRGQQVTLSCSPISGHRSVSWYQQTPGQGLQFLFEYFSETQRNKGNFPGRFSGRQFSNSRSEMNVSTLELGDSALYLCASSSDSRQLSSYNEQFFGPGTRLTVL.

The J gene is TRBJ1-4, the V gene TRBV20-1, with D possibly matching TRBD1 (5 bases). The germline V gene has CDR1 DFQATT and CDR2 SNEGSKA (reference sequence). This CDR3 has 14 residues. Deletions cut 2 bases from V and 3 bases from J, with 10 bases between. The CDR3 spells CSARPGPSNEKLFF. CDR3 coding DNA: TGCAGTGCTAGACCGGGACCGTCTAATGAAAAACTGTTTTTT.

This clonotype was found many times. The chain is built from TRBV6-2 or TRBV6-3 and TRBJ1-5; TRBD1 might be the D (6 bases). From germline, CDR1 is MNHEY and CDR2 SVGEGT. V was shortened by 6 bases and J by 6 bases, with 18 bases between the two germline ends. The CDR3 has 15 amino acids. DNA of the CDR3: TGTGCCAGCAGCATGCTACAGGGAAGGCCTCAGCCCCAGCATTTT. Protein sequence: CASSMLQGRPQPQHF.